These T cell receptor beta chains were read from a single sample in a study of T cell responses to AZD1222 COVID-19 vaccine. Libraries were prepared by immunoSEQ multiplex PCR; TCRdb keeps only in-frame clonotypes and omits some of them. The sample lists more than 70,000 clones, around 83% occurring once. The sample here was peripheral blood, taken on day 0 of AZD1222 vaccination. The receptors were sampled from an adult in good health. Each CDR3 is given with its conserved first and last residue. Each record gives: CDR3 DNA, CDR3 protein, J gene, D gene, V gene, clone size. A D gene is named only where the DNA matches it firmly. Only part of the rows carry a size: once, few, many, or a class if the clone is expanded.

DNA: TGTGCCAGCAGCCCGAATCGTCGACAGGGTGTCAAGGGCTACACCTTC
CDR3: CASSPNRRQGVKGYTF
J: TRBJ1-2
D: TRBD1
V: TRBV7-9
size: NA

DNA: TGTGCCAGCAGTGAGCCGGGACTAGCAGCAGATACGCAGTATTTT
CDR3: CASSEPGLAADTQYF
J: TRBJ2-3
D: TRBD2
V: TRBV2
size: once

DNA: TGCGCCAGCAGCCAAGCCGGCAGGGTGAACACTGAAGCTTTCTTT
CDR3: CASSQAGRVNTEAFF
J: TRBJ1-1
D: NA
V: TRBV4-3
size: NA

DNA: TGTGCCAGCAGCCGAGCGGGGGGGATAGATACGCAGTATTTT
CDR3: CASSRAGGIDTQYF
J: TRBJ2-3
D: TRBD2
V: TRBV7-8
size: NA

DNA: TGTGCCAGCAGCTTAGAAGGGGGCAAATCACCCCTCCACTTT
CDR3: CASSLEGGKSPLHF
J: TRBJ1-6
D: TRBD1
V: TRBV11-3
size: NA

DNA: TGTGCCAGCAGGCCCGTGGTCATGAACACTGAAGCTTTCTTT
CDR3: CASRPVVMNTEAFF
J: TRBJ1-1
D: NA
V: TRBV6-5
size: NA

DNA: TGTGCCAGCAGTTCTGACAGGTTTTATGGCTACACCTTC
CDR3: CASSSDRFYGYTF
J: TRBJ1-2
D: NA
V: TRBV12-3/TRBV12-4
size: NA

DNA: TGTGCCAGTAGTATAGCCCGAAGGGACAGGCGAGCTAACTATGGCTACACCTTC
CDR3: CASSIARRDRRANYGYTF
J: TRBJ1-2
D: TRBD1
V: TRBV19
size: once

DNA: TGTGCCAGCAGCGCGTTAGCGGGGGCGAAGTATTTT
CDR3: CASSALAGAKYF
J: TRBJ2-3
D: TRBD2
V: TRBV9
size: NA

DNA: TGTGCCAGCAGCTCCCCCGGAAGCTACTCCTACAATGAGCAGTTCTTC
CDR3: CASSSPGSYSYNEQFF
J: TRBJ2-1
D: NA
V: TRBV9
size: NA

DNA: TGTGCCAGCAGCCTCAAGGGGGACAGGGGATATGGCTACACCTTC
CDR3: CASSLKGDRGYGYTF
J: TRBJ1-2
D: TRBD1
V: TRBV3-1/TRBV3-2
size: NA

DNA: TGTGCCTGGAGTGTAGGGTCTTACCACGAGCAGTACTTC
CDR3: CAWSVGSYHEQYF
J: TRBJ2-7
D: NA
V: TRBV30
size: NA

DNA: TGCAGCGTAGGACAGGGTAGGAATCAGCCCCAGCATTTT
CDR3: CSVGQGRNQPQHF
J: TRBJ1-5
D: TRBD1
V: TRBV29-1
size: once

DNA: TGTGCCAGCAGCTTAGTGGCGGGGGGCGGAGGTAATGAGCAGTTCTTC
CDR3: CASSLVAGGGGNEQFF
J: TRBJ2-1
D: TRBD2
V: TRBV7-2
size: few

DNA: TGTGCCAGCAGCCAAGTAAATAGCGGCTACACCTTC
CDR3: CASSQVNSGYTF
J: TRBJ1-2
D: NA
V: TRBV3-1/TRBV3-2
size: many

DNA: TGTGCCAGCAGCTCCCGACAGGGGTCAGATACGCAGTATTTT
CDR3: CASSSRQGSDTQYF
J: TRBJ2-3
D: TRBD1
V: TRBV11-1
size: NA

DNA: TGTGCCACCAGCAGAGGAAGAGGGCTGAACACCGGGGAGCTGTTTTTT
CDR3: CATSRGRGLNTGELFF
J: TRBJ2-2
D: NA
V: TRBV15
size: NA

DNA: TGTGCCAGCAGTTTTTGGGCAACTAATGAAAAACTGTTTTTT
CDR3: CASSFWATNEKLFF
J: TRBJ1-4
D: NA
V: TRBV28
size: NA

DNA: TGCGCCAGCAGCTTGGCGGCTAGCGGGGGGATGCAGTTCTTC
CDR3: CASSLAASGGMQFF
J: TRBJ2-1
D: TRBD2
V: TRBV5-1
size: NA

DNA: TGTGCCAGCAGCTCCATTGGGGATTCACCCCTCCACTTT
CDR3: CASSSIGDSPLHF
J: TRBJ1-6
D: NA
V: TRBV7-9
size: NA

DNA: TGTGCCAGCAACCCACCGGGACAGGGTGTTAGGGAAAACTATGGCTACACCTTC
CDR3: CASNPPGQGVRENYGYTF
J: TRBJ1-2
D: TRBD1
V: TRBV28
size: NA

DNA: TGTGCCAGCAGCTTAGATCGGCGGGGAGCCCTCCACTTT
CDR3: CASSLDRRGALHF
J: TRBJ1-6
D: NA
V: TRBV11-3
size: NA

DNA: TGTGCCAGCAGCTCCGAATCCGGGACAGGGTGTTTT
CDR3: CASSSESGTGCF
J: TRBJ1-4
D: TRBD1
V: TRBV11-2
size: NA

DNA: TGCGCCAGCAGTGAGTCCCCTTCGGCTAGCGGGGGCTACGAGCAGTACTTC
CDR3: CASSESPSASGGYEQYF
J: TRBJ2-7
D: TRBD2
V: TRBV10-2
size: NA

DNA: TGTGCCAGCAGTGTCACAGGGTCTTATGGCTACACCTTC
CDR3: CASSVTGSYGYTF
J: TRBJ1-2
D: NA
V: TRBV7-2
size: once

DNA: TGTGCCAGCAGTGAAGCGATCCGGGGCAGGGGGCGAAGGAATGAGCAGTTCTTC
CDR3: CASSEAIRGRGRRNEQFF
J: TRBJ2-1
D: TRBD1
V: TRBV6-1
size: once

DNA: TGCAGCGTTGTCCGTCCCACGGGCCAGGCGGGCGACATTCAGTACTTC
CDR3: CSVVRPTGQAGDIQYF
J: TRBJ2-4
D: NA
V: TRBV29-1
size: NA

DNA: TGTGCCAGCAGTTACGGGGGGCAGGTCACTGAAGCTTTCTTT
CDR3: CASSYGGQVTEAFF
J: TRBJ1-1
D: NA
V: TRBV6-5
size: NA

DNA: TGTGCCAGCAGCGCCAACGACAGGGGCGGATTCGATAATTCACCCCTCCACTTT
CDR3: CASSANDRGGFDNSPLHF
J: TRBJ1-6
D: TRBD1
V: TRBV7-8
size: NA

DNA: TGCGCCAGCAGCTTGGTCGGAGACTCCTACAATGAGCAGTTCTTC
CDR3: CASSLVGDSYNEQFF
J: TRBJ2-1
D: NA
V: TRBV5-1
size: NA

DNA: TGTGCCAGCAGCGTATTTCGTAGGAGGCGCTCTGGAAACACCATATATTTT
CDR3: CASSVFRRRRSGNTIYF
J: TRBJ1-3
D: NA
V: TRBV9
size: once

DNA: TGTGCCAGCAGCGTAGCTGTCAATCCGGCCGCCGGGGATCCCAGTTTCTTT
CDR3: CASSVAVNPAAGDPSFF
J: TRBJ1-1
D: NA
V: TRBV9
size: NA

DNA: TGTGCCAGCAGCTTAGCGGTGCTGGGCACAGATACGCAGTATTTT
CDR3: CASSLAVLGTDTQYF
J: TRBJ2-3
D: NA
V: TRBV7-2
size: NA

DNA: TGTGCCAGCTCACCCTTTGACAGTACCACTGAAGCTTTCTTT
CDR3: CASSPFDSTTEAFF
J: TRBJ1-1
D: NA
V: TRBV18
size: few

DNA: TGTGCCAGCAGCCAAGATCAACAGCTCCCCGAGACCCAGTACTTC
CDR3: CASSQDQQLPETQYF
J: TRBJ2-5
D: NA
V: TRBV14
size: NA

DNA: TGTGCCAGCAGCTTACAGACTAGGGACAGGCAAAAGTTCTTC
CDR3: CASSLQTRDRQKFF
J: TRBJ2-1
D: TRBD1
V: TRBV7-2
size: NA

DNA: TGCGCCAGCACCGGCGAGGGGGTCAGGGGGCAAGAGACCCAGTACTTC
CDR3: CASTGEGVRGQETQYF
J: TRBJ2-5
D: TRBD1
V: TRBV5-1
size: once

DNA: TGTGCCAGCAGCTTAGTTGCAGGGAGCTCCTACGAGCAGTACTTC
CDR3: CASSLVAGSSYEQYF
J: TRBJ2-7
D: NA
V: TRBV7-8
size: NA

DNA: TGTGCCAGCAGCCCCTGGGACACTTCCTACGAGCAGTACTTC
CDR3: CASSPWDTSYEQYF
J: TRBJ2-7
D: NA
V: TRBV9
size: once

DNA: TGTGCCAGTAGAAATCTTGAGGGGGCCGTATCACCCCTCCACTTT
CDR3: CASRNLEGAVSPLHF
J: TRBJ1-6
D: TRBD1
V: TRBV19
size: NA

DNA: TGCAGCGTACGAGGGGGGGGCAGGGATCAGCCCCAGCATTTT
CDR3: CSVRGGGRDQPQHF
J: TRBJ1-5
D: NA
V: TRBV29-1
size: NA

DNA: TGTGCCAGCTCACCACCAGCAGGGGGCTATGGAAACACCATATATTTT
CDR3: CASSPPAGGYGNTIYF
J: TRBJ1-3
D: TRBD1
V: TRBV18
size: NA

DNA: TGTGCCAGAAGCCTGGGAGGTGGGAATTCACCCCTCCACTTT
CDR3: CARSLGGGNSPLHF
J: TRBJ1-6
D: NA
V: TRBV7-5
size: NA

DNA: TGTGCCAGCAGCCGGGGGCAGGGCGTCTATTCACCCCTCCACTTT
CDR3: CASSRGQGVYSPLHF
J: TRBJ1-6
D: NA
V: TRBV7-2
size: once

DNA: TGTGCCACCCAAGGAGGGGTTGACGAGCAGTACTTC
CDR3: CATQGGVDEQYF
J: TRBJ2-7
D: NA
V: TRBV27
size: NA

DNA: TGTGCCAGCAGCTTTTCGACCGCCGGAAGACTAGACAATGAGCAGTTCTTC
CDR3: CASSFSTAGRLDNEQFF
J: TRBJ2-1
D: NA
V: TRBV6-2/TRBV6-3
size: NA

DNA: TGCGCCAGCAGCCAAGGGGTAGAGGCAAACTACGAGCAGTACTTC
CDR3: CASSQGVEANYEQYF
J: TRBJ2-7
D: NA
V: TRBV4-1
size: few

DNA: TGTGCCAGCAGCTCCCCGGGGCCTGGCTACACCTTC
CDR3: CASSSPGPGYTF
J: TRBJ1-2
D: NA
V: TRBV16
size: NA

DNA: TGTGCCAGCAGCTTAAGGGGGTCGGGCACAGATACGCAGTATTTT
CDR3: CASSLRGSGTDTQYF
J: TRBJ2-3
D: NA
V: TRBV7-3
size: NA

DNA: TGTGCCAGCAGCTTAGACTCTTACACAGATACGCAGTATTTT
CDR3: CASSLDSYTDTQYF
J: TRBJ2-3
D: NA
V: TRBV7-9
size: NA

DNA: TGTGCCAGCAGTCTTCAAGGGGTCTATGGCTACACCTTC
CDR3: CASSLQGVYGYTF
J: TRBJ1-2
D: NA
V: TRBV27
size: NA

DNA: TGTGCCCCCAGGACGGTACCCTCTGGGGCCAACGTCCTGACTTTC
CDR3: CAPRTVPSGANVLTF
J: TRBJ2-6
D: NA
V: TRBV19
size: NA

DNA: TGTGCCAGCAGCTTTGGGGGGCCGGACACCGGGGAGCTGTTTTTT
CDR3: CASSFGGPDTGELFF
J: TRBJ2-2
D: NA
V: TRBV5-4
size: NA

DNA: TGTGCCAGCAGCTTAATCGGGGGACCAACCGGGAGCTCTGGGGCCAACGTCCTGACTTTC
CDR3: CASSLIGGPTGSSGANVLTF
J: TRBJ2-6
D: NA
V: TRBV7-3
size: NA

DNA: TGTGCCAGCGGGGCAGGATCGAAGGTCTACTCTGGAAACACCATATATTTT
CDR3: CASGAGSKVYSGNTIYF
J: TRBJ1-3
D: NA
V: TRBV7-8
size: NA

DNA: TGTGCCAGCAGTGAATTAGGTAGCAGGGCGCAAGAGACCCAGTACTTC
CDR3: CASSELGSRAQETQYF
J: TRBJ2-5
D: NA
V: TRBV25-1
size: NA

DNA: TGTGCCAGCAGCTTCGACGGGGCTGTAGGCACAGATACGCAGTATTTT
CDR3: CASSFDGAVGTDTQYF
J: TRBJ2-3
D: NA
V: TRBV7-2
size: NA

DNA: TGCGCCAGCAGTCAAGGCAGGGGGTACACCGGGGAGCTGTTTTTT
CDR3: CASSQGRGYTGELFF
J: TRBJ2-2
D: TRBD1
V: TRBV23-1
size: NA

DNA: TGTGCCAGCAGCTCCTGGGGGAGGTCTCGGGACCCGGGTTCACCCCTCCACTTT
CDR3: CASSSWGRSRDPGSPLHF
J: TRBJ1-6
D: NA
V: TRBV7-9
size: NA

DNA: TGTGCCAGCAGCCGTCAGCTCCAAGAGACCCAGTACTTC
CDR3: CASSRQLQETQYF
J: TRBJ2-5
D: NA
V: TRBV14
size: NA